This TCR beta chain was identified during a study of long-term antiretroviral therapy in people with HIV. Findings and limits, study-wide: Gathering of blood took place between about 2003 and 2018, possibly under older ART regimens. No data on ART adherence, viral resistance or therapy changes.

Samples were assayed with immunoSEQ v3.0 at survey level. Sequenced by immunoSEQ multiplex PCR; TCRdb stores in-frame clones only, minus some. The sample comprises tens of thousands of clones, around 86% of which are singletons, and roughly 5% rests with the top ten. The CDR3 extends over 13 amino acids. The V gene lost 4 bases and the J gene lost 4 bases, with 8 bases spanning the gap. Germline V gives CDR1 LNHDA, CDR2 SQIVND (reference sequence). Regarding this clone: What it recognizes is unknown.

The receptor comes from a woman aged 50 to 60 with HIV. Material: unsorted PBMCs, obtained 0.1 years before starting antiretroviral therapy. V and J are TRBV19 and TRBJ1-5, with D hard to call. In nucleotides, the CDR3 is TGTGCCAGTAGTAGCGTTATGAATCAGCCCCAGCATTTT. This gives the protein CASSSVMNQPQHF.